One sample yielded the 24 T cell receptor beta chains listed below, sequenced in a study of blood T cell repertoires in COVID-19. Assay: immunoSEQ multiplex PCR; the TCRdb copy retains only in-frame clones and omits some. The sample includes roughly 270,000 clones, approximately 81% seen only once; the top ten take roughly 2.5%. The sample comprised PBMCs or T cells enriched from blood (not recorded which). These receptor sequences come from a woman aged 45-65 years who had recovered from COVID-19.

The chain employs TRBV5-1 and TRBJ1-4; 9 bases are a match to TRBD1. This CDR3 is built from 19 residues. Germline V lookup: CDR1 SGHRS, CDR2 YFSETQ. V dropped 3 bases and J dropped 3; count of bases not matched to a gene: 15. The CDR3 sequence is CASSSDRDRDERANEKLFF. DNA for the CDR3: TGCGCCAGCAGCTCGGACCGGGACAGGGACGAACGGGCTAATGAAAAACTGTTTTTT.

The rearrangement links TRBV30 to TRBJ1-3; 7 bases map to TRBD1. Per the germline V gene, CDR1 is GTSNPN and CDR2 is SVGIG (reference sequence). This CDR3 region has 17 residues. V lost 1 base, J lost 5 bases, and 14 bases stayed unmatched. CDR3 bases: TGTGCCTGGAGTGAACCCTCGACAGGGCGCAAGAGAAACACCATATATTTT. Translating it yields CAWSEPSTGRKRNTIYF.

In DNA, the CDR3 is TGTGCCAGCAGCCTGACAGGGAGGACTGAAGCTTTCTTT. As protein: CASSLTGRTEAFF. The chain joins TRBV28 to TRBJ1-1; TRBD1 aligns across 7 bases. The CDR3 totals 13 residues. Per germline, CDR1 MDHEN and CDR2 SYDVKM. V was pared by 6 bases and J by 5 bases, with 6 bases of the junction left unmatched.

This chain joins TRBV7-9 and TRBJ2-3; 7 nucleotides line up with TRBD2. Germline V gives CDR1 SEHNR, CDR2 FQNEAQ (reference sequence). V lost 3 bases to trimming and J lost 8 bases; unmatched junction nucleotides: 14. CDR3 size: 16 residues. DNA of the CDR3: TGTGCCAGCAGCTTGGATTCGGCGGGGGTAGGCGGTACGCAGTATTTT. It encodes CASSLDSAGVGGTQYF.

This clone has just one count. V gene TRBV19 combines with J gene TRBJ2-3, with 11 bases that match TRBD1. Germline V lookup: CDR1 LNHDA, CDR2 SQIVND (reference sequence). The CDR3 is made up of 17 amino acids. The V and J ends lost 3 bases and 6 bases, in that order; junction bases with no gene match: 11. The CDR3 reads CASSISGTGGSKDTQYF. The CDR3 DNA reads as TGTGCCAGTAGTATCTCCGGGACAGGGGGGAGTAAGGATACGCAGTATTTT. Together with reference TRBV19 and TRBJ2-3, the CDR3 gives the full variable domain: DGGITQSPKYLFRKEGQNVTLSCEQNLNHDAMYWYRQDPGQGLRLIYYSQIVNDFQKGDIAEGYSVSREKKESFPLTVTSAQKNPTAFYLCASSISGTGGSKDTQYFGPGTRLTVL.

The V and J genes are TRBV19 and TRBJ1-5; TRBD1 matches 11 bases. The CDR3 is 16 residues long. Looked up from germline, CDR1 is LNHDA and CDR2 is SQIVND (reference sequence). V dropped 6 bases and J dropped 6; count of bases not matched to a gene: 10. The CDR3 spells CASSDGQGAFSQPQHF. For the CDR3, the DNA is TGTGCCAGTAGCGACGGACAGGGGGCCTTTTCTCAGCCCCAGCATTTT.

The chain joins TRBV29-1 to TRBJ1-5, with D possibly being TRBD1 (5 bases). The CDR3 covers 15 residues. V gave up 4 bases and J gave up 3 bases, with 16 bases separating them. Per germline, CDR1 SQVTM and CDR2 ANQGSEA. The CDR3 DNA is TGCAGCGTTGCATGGGGCAGTGGGAACAATCAGCCCCAGCATTTT. This translates into CSVAWGSGNNQPQHF.

The chain couples TRBV28 to TRBJ2-1; weak D call: TRBD2 (5 bases). V was trimmed by 2 bases and J by 7 bases, leaving 9 bases between them. CDR3 length equals 13 residues. Looked up from germline, CDR1 is MDHEN and CDR2 is SYDVKM. The CDR3 here is CASSLMAGNEQFF. CDR3 DNA sequence: TGTGCCAGCAGTTTAATGGCGGGTAATGAGCAGTTCTTC.

V gene TRBV5-6 combines with J gene TRBJ2-1; TRBD2 agrees at 11 bases. V was clipped by 2 bases and J by 4 bases; unmatched bases: 11. The V gene's germline CDR1 is SGHDT and CDR2 YYEEEE. The CDR3 loop spans 18 amino acids. CDR3 in DNA: TGTGCCAGCAGCTTTCGAACTAGCGGGAGTAAGCTGTACAATGAGCAGTTCTTC. This encodes CASSFRTSGSKLYNEQFF.

This clone was counted a few times. The chain is built from TRBV29-1 and TRBJ1-2; TRBD1 aligns across 7 bases. This CDR3 is built from 12 residues. Germline V gene sequence: CDR1 SQVTM, CDR2 ANQGSEA. J gave up 7 bases and V 5 bases, and 7 bases lay outside the gene matches. CDR3 in DNA: TGCAGCGTTCCAGGGGGTGGCGGTGGCTACACCTTC. Protein: CSVPGGGGGYTF. The full variable domain, its missing parts supplied by reference TRBV29-1 and TRBJ1-2, is SAVISQKPSRDICQRGTSLTIQCQVDSQVTMMFWYRQQPGQSLTLIATANQGSEATYESGFVIDKFPISRPNLTFSTLTVSNMSPEDSSIYLCSVPGGGGGYTFGSGTRLTVV.

V gene TRBV6-2 or TRBV6-3 combines with J gene TRBJ1-2; D possibly corresponds to TRBD1 (6 bases). CDR1 and CDR2 from the germline V gene are MNHEY and SVGEGT. V gave up 4 bases and J gave up 7 bases, with 10 bases separating them. The CDR3 runs 12 residues. The DNA for the CDR3 is TGTGCCAGCAGTTGGGGGCTGGGTGGCTACACCTTC. Amino acid sequence: CASSWGLGGYTF.

This clone occurred once. The chain carries TRBV18 and TRBJ2-2, with 7 positions matching TRBD2. CDR1 and CDR2 (germline): KGHSH, LQKENI. The CDR3 loop spans 16 amino acids. V shed 2 bases and J 7 bases; nucleotides not matched to a gene: 10. The CDR3 sequence: CASSPASGAHVGELFF. CDR3 in DNA: TGTGCCAGCTCACCAGCGAGCGGGGCGCATGTCGGGGAGCTGTTTTTT. Filled out from reference TRBV18 and TRBJ2-2, the complete variable domain reads NAGVMQNPRHLVRRRGQEARLRCSPMKGHSHVYWYRQLPEEGLKFMVYLQKENIIDESGMPKERFSAEFPKEGPSILRIQQVVRGDSAAYFCASSPASGAHVGELFFGEGSRLTVL.

CDR3 bases: TGCGCCAGCAGTCCTAGTAGCATGGGGGCCAACGTCCTGACTTTC. Its protein is CASSPSSMGANVLTF. This chain connects TRBV5-1 to TRBJ2-6; D remains ambiguous. The CDR3 runs 15 residues. Germline V gene lookup returns CDR1 SGHRS and CDR2 YFSETQ. V lost 5 bases to trimming and J lost 4 bases, with 13 bases between them.

This chain links TRBV7-2 with TRBJ1-1; 9 bases align to TRBD1. This CDR3 contains 18 residues. Losses at the gene ends were 5 bases for V and 0 bases for J; bases not matched to a gene: 13. CDR1 and CDR2 from the germline V gene are SGHTA and FQGNSA. The CDR3 region is CASSTQSGTGIMNTEAFF. The CDR3 nucleotides are TGTGCCAGCAGCACTCAATCCGGGACAGGGATCATGAACACTGAAGCTTTCTTT.

The chain uses TRBV6-2 or TRBV6-3 and TRBJ1-1; 7 bases are shared with TRBD1. The germline V gene encodes CDR1 MNHEY and CDR2 SVGEGT. With 2 bases clipped from V and 0 bases from J, the junction kept 3 bases outside the gene matches. The CDR3 extends over 15 amino acids. CDR3 in amino acids: CASSYDREVNTEAFF. The CDR3 DNA reads as TGTGCCAGCAGTTACGACAGGGAGGTGAACACTGAAGCTTTCTTT.

This rearrangement joins TRBV2 to TRBJ2-1; 9 bases agree with TRBD2. This CDR3 comprises 18 residues. Per germline, CDR1 SNHLY and CDR2 FYNNEI. V shed 6 bases, J shed 0 bases, and the junction held 12 bases outside the gene matches. The CDR3 DNA is TGTGCCAGCAGGGTAAGGACTAGCGTCACGAGCTCCTACAATGAGCAGTTCTTC. Protein: CASRVRTSVTSSYNEQFF.

This clone has just a few counts. CDR3 DNA: TGTGCCAGCAGCCCCCGACTAGCGGGAGGATCGGGGGAGCAGTACTTC. This codes for CASSPRLAGGSGEQYF. This chain uses TRBV5-4 with TRBJ2-7, with 13 bases aligning to TRBD2. The germline gives CDR1 SGHNT, CDR2 YYREEE (reference sequence). CDR3 length equals 16 residues. V lost 4 bases to trimming and J lost 7 bases; unmatched junction nucleotides: 11.

This chain uses TRBV30 with TRBJ1-2, with D uncertain. Germline V lookup: CDR1 GTSNPN, CDR2 SVGIG (reference sequence). Trimming left V 2 bases short and J 6 bases short, with 13 bases between. The CDR3 is 13 residues long. CDR3 protein: CAWSQQSLNGYTF. CDR3 coding DNA: TGTGCCTGGAGTCAACAGTCCCTAAATGGCTACACCTTC.

The chain couples TRBV15 to TRBJ2-1, with TRBD2 matching over 9 bases. Per the germline V gene, CDR1 is LNHNV and CDR2 is YYDKDF (reference sequence). The CDR3 consists of 20 residues. The V segment lost 3 bases and the J segment 0 bases; nucleotides outside the gene matches: 15. The CDR3 nucleotides read TGTGCCACCAGCAGGGCGGGACTAGCCTACCTCCCTAGCTCCTACAATGAGCAGTTCTTC. Encoded protein: CATSRAGLAYLPSSYNEQFF.

J is TRBJ1-6 and V is TRBV19, with 7 nucleotides matching TRBD1. The trim removed 3 bases at V and 8 bases at J, leaving 10 bases unmatched. The germline V gene encodes CDR1 LNHDA and CDR2 SQIVND (reference sequence). CDR3 length: 16 residues. CDR3 region: CASSIQGGRKDSPLHF. CDR3 in DNA: TGTGCCAGTAGTATCCAGGGGGGTAGAAAGGATTCACCCCTCCACTTT.

This sequence joins TRBV5-6 and TRBJ2-6; D perhaps matches TRBD1 (5 bases). There are 15 residues in the CDR3. Per the germline V gene, CDR1 is SGHDT and CDR2 is YYEEEE. Trimming pared 2 bases from V and 2 bases from J, leaving 8 bases between. The CDR3 bases are TGTGCCAGCAGCTTTCTGGGGCCTGGGGCCAACGTCCTGACTTTC. Translated, it gives CASSFLGPGANVLTF.

In this sample, this clone turned up a few times. V gene TRBV7-3 combines with J gene TRBJ2-3; D is ambiguous. With 1 base removed from V and 2 bases from J, the gap between germline ends came to 4 bases. CDR1 is SGHTA and CDR2 is FQGTGA in the germline V gene. This CDR3 spans 13 amino acids. The CDR3 DNA follows: TGTGCCAGCAGCTTAATCTACACAGATACGCAGTATTTT. This codes for CASSLIYTDTQYF. Looking up the rest from reference TRBV7-3 and TRBJ2-3 gives the full variable domain: GAGVSQTPSNKVTEKGKYVELRCDPISGHTALYWYRQSLGQGPEFLIYFQGTGAADDSGLPNDRFFAVRPEGSVSTLKIQRTERGDSAVYLCASSLIYTDTQYFGPGTRLTVL.

The V and J genes are TRBV7-9 and TRBJ2-7, with 7 bases aligning to TRBD1. With 6 bases clipped from V and 0 bases from J, the junction kept 5 bases outside the gene matches. The CDR3 sequence is 14 residues long. Germline V gene sequence: CDR1 SEHNR, CDR2 FQNEAQ (reference sequence). DNA for the CDR3: TGTGCCAGCAGGAGGACAGGCAACTCCTACGAGCAGTACTTC. Translating it yields CASRRTGNSYEQYF. Using reference TRBV7-9 and TRBJ2-7 for the parts outside the CDR3, the full variable domain is DTGVSQNPRHKITKRGQNVTFRCDPISEHNRLYWYRQTLGQGPEFLTYFQNEAQLEKSRLLSDRFSAERPKGSFSTLEIQRTEQGDSAMYLCASRRTGNSYEQYFGPGTRLTVT.

V is TRBV5-1 and J is TRBJ1-2; TRBD1 matches 8 bases. CDR1 and CDR2 (germline): SGHRS, YFSETQ. Trimming at V came to 0 bases and at J to 2 bases, leaving 0 bases not matched to a gene. This CDR3 spans 14 amino acids. The CDR3 is CASSLGTGNYGYTF. The DNA of the CDR3 is TGCGCCAGCAGCTTGGGGACAGGGAACTATGGCTACACCTTC.